The 32 T cell receptor beta chains listed next were all sequenced from one sample in a study of blood T cells in healthy people across ages. It was with a sample-barcoded 5' primer and a J-beta primer mix that a second PCR of about 6 to 12 cycles was run. TCRdb used MiXCR to reprocess the 5' RACE reads, holding one entry per CDR3 protein. In the table there are about 640,000 distinct CDR3 sequences, roughly 50% of which are singletons. Sequences were obtained from blood. All receptors derive from a man between 60 and 70 years old in good health.

V and J are TRBV5-1 and TRBJ1-5; possibly TRBD1 for D (5 bases). There are 15 residues in the CDR3. Germline CDR1 and CDR2: SGHRS and YFSETQ. Trimming took off 4 bases at V and 6 bases at J, with 17 bases between the two ends. The CDR3, as DNA: TGCGCCAGCAGCCCCGGAACCGGGAGGGGTCAGCCCCAGCATTTT. Its protein product is CASSPGTGRGQPQHF. Full variable domain (remainder filled in from reference TRBV5-1 and TRBJ1-5): KAGVTQTPRYLIKTRGQQVTLSCSPISGHRSVSWYQQTPGQGLQFLFEYFSETQRNKGNFPGRFSGRQFSNSRSEMNVSTLELGDSALYLCASSPGTGRGQPQHFGDGTRLSIL.

A few counts support this clonotype. The chain employs TRBV10-3 and TRBJ2-6; tentative D call: TRBD2 (6 bases). V was trimmed by 5 bases and J by 0 bases, leaving 14 bases between them. The germline V gene has CDR1 ENHRY and CDR2 SYGVKD. This CDR3 comprises 17 residues. CDR3 DNA: TGTGCCATCAGTTACCGGGACTTCAGCTCTGGGGCCAACGTCCTGACTTTC. This gives the protein CAISYRDFSSGANVLTF.

This chain uses TRBV9 with TRBJ2-2, with 7 bases aligning to TRBD2. The CDR3 has 13 residues. Germline trimming cut 4 bases from V and 6 bases from J; bases unmatched to any gene: 3. Germline loops: CDR1 SGDLS, CDR2 YYNGEE. The CDR3, as DNA: TGTGCCAGCAGCTCCACTAGCGCCGGGGAGCTGTTTTTT. It is translated as CASSSTSAGELFF.

The chain carries TRBV6-4 and TRBJ2-7; no firm D call. From germline, CDR1 is MRHNA and CDR2 SNTAGT. Trimming removed 0 bases at V and 4 bases at J, with 13 bases between. The CDR3 is made up of 15 amino acids. The CDR3 protein is CASSDSSRGGYEQYF. CDR3 bases: TGTGCCAGCAGTGACTCGAGCAGAGGCGGTTACGAGCAGTACTTC.

This chain uses TRBV7-2 with TRBJ1-6; D gene unclear. CDR1 and CDR2 (germline): SGHTA, FQGNSA. Trimming removed 3 bases from V and 7 bases from J, with 4 bases in between. The CDR3 sequence is 12 residues long. CDR3 sequence (DNA): TGTGCCAGCAGCTTTTGGAATTCACCCCTCCACTTT. This sequence encodes CASSFWNSPLHF.

The chain links TRBV29-1 to TRBJ2-7, with D maybe TRBD1 (6 bases). The CDR3 is 14 residues long. Trimming took 7 bases from V and 2 from J, leaving 18 bases between them. CDR1 is SQVTM, CDR2 ANQGSEA, per germline. The CDR3: CSARAYREAYEQYF. CDR3 DNA sequence: TGCAGCGCCCGAGCATACAGGGAAGCCTACGAGCAGTACTTC.

The chain is built from TRBV12-3 or TRBV12-4 and TRBJ2-5; D is undetermined. The CDR3 is 14 amino acids. V was pared by 7 bases and J by 2 bases, with 14 bases between. For the CDR3, the DNA is TGTGCCAGCAAAAGTGATTTAAGTCAAGAGACCCAGTACTTC. Protein: CASKSDLSQETQYF.

This clonotype has a single count. The rearrangement links TRBV3-1 to TRBJ1-2, with D possibly being TRBD1 (6 bases). Germline values: CDR1 LGHDT, CDR2 YNNKEL (reference sequence). The V and J ends lost 4 bases and 7 bases respectively, with 16 bases between them. The CDR3 length is 14 residues. CDR3 nucleotides: TGTGCCAGCAGCCTGGCGGCAGGGGTAGTTGGCTACACCTTC. Amino acid sequence: CASSLAAGVVGYTF.

The rearrangement links TRBV6-6 to TRBJ1-2; 7 bases agree with TRBD1. This CDR3 spans 17 amino acids. The V segment lost 4 bases and the J segment 6 bases; nucleotides outside the gene matches: 17. CDR1 and CDR2 from the germline V gene are MNHNY and SVGAGI (reference sequence). The CDR3 nucleotides are TGTGCCAGCAGTTCGACAGGGACCAGGGGCGGGTTCAATGGCTACACCTTC. It yields the protein CASSSTGTRGGFNGYTF.

This clonotype was seen a few times. V and J are TRBV29-1 and TRBJ1-4; TRBD1 might be the D (6 bases). Germline V gene lookup returns CDR1 SQVTM and CDR2 ANQGSEA. Trimming pared 4 bases from V and 4 bases from J, leaving 10 bases between. The CDR3 sequence is 13 residues long. The chain's CDR3 is CSVGTVDNEKLFF. The CDR3 region has the DNA TGCAGCGTTGGGACAGTAGATAATGAAAAACTGTTTTTT.

In its sample, this clonotype was seen a few times. The V gene is TRBV5-1, the J gene TRBJ2-5; D possibly uses TRBD1 or TRBD2 (5 bases each). The CDR3 loop spans 15 amino acids. The ends were cut back, 0 bases at V and 2 bases at J, with 11 bases in the middle. CDR1 and CDR2 (germline): SGHRS, YFSETQ. Written as DNA, the CDR3 is TGCGCCAGCAGCTTGGGGGGGAGACTGCAAGAGACCCAGTACTTC. Translated, it gives CASSLGGRLQETQYF.

A few counts support this clonotype. This rearrangement joins TRBV20-1 to TRBJ2-1; 7 nucleotides align to TRBD1. The CDR3 spans 12 residues. In germline, CDR1 is DFQATT, CDR2 SNEGSKA (reference sequence). Trimming took 5 bases from V and 7 from J; bases not matched to a gene: 5. As DNA, the CDR3 is TGCAGTGCTGAGGGGGCAGATAATGAGCAGTTCTTC. Translating gives CSAEGADNEQFF.

The sample holds a few counts of this clonotype. The chain couples TRBV12-3 or TRBV12-4 to TRBJ2-7, with 7 bases aligning to TRBD1. Trimming took 8 bases from V and 3 from J; bases not matched to a gene: 16. The CDR3 length is 16 residues. The CDR3 loop is CASSGGSEGLIYEQYF. The CDR3, as DNA: TGTGCCAGCTCAGGGGGATCTGAGGGCCTTATCTACGAGCAGTACTTC.

The chain is built from TRBV7-2 and TRBJ1-2; no reliable D call. The CDR3 length is 12 residues. Germline CDR1 SGHTA, CDR2 FQGNSA. The V end lost 0 bases, the J end lost 8 bases, and 7 bases lay between the germline ends. The CDR3 spells CASSLAFGGYTF. The CDR3 DNA sequence: TGTGCCAGCAGCTTAGCGTTTGGGGGCTACACCTTC. The whole variable domain, remainder taken from reference TRBV7-2 and TRBJ1-2, is GAGVSQSPSNKVTEKGKDVELRCDPISGHTALYWYRQSLGQGLEFLIYFQGNSAPDKSGLPSDRFSAERTGGSVSTLTIQRTQQEDSAVYLCASSLAFGGYTFGSGTRLTVV.

This clonotype was counted once. The chain recombines TRBV3-1 with TRBJ1-6; 10 positions agree with TRBD1. V was clipped by 4 bases and J by 7 bases; unmatched bases: 10. The CDR3 contains 17 residues. From germline, CDR1 is LGHDT and CDR2 YNNKEL (reference sequence). CDR3 nucleotides: TGTGCCAGCAGCCTAGCCGGGACAGGGGCTCCAAATTCACCCCTCCACTTT. Residues: CASSLAGTGAPNSPLHF.

The chain employs TRBV4-2 and TRBJ2-7; TRBD2 agrees at 8 bases. The J call could be wrong; TRBJ2-5 is a better fit for the DNA end. Germline CDR1 is LGHNA and CDR2 is YNFKEQ. The CDR3 contains 18 residues. Here the CDR3 DNA reads TGTGCCAGCAGCCAATCTGAAGTCCTTAGCGGGGACGGGGAGACCCAGTACTTC. Its protein product is CASSQSEVLSGDGETQYF.

This chain connects TRBV21-1 to TRBJ2-7; the D call TRBD1 from the table was never checked on the DNA. TRBV21-1 has pseudogene status. The CDR3 loop spans 14 amino acids. The CDR3 region has the DNA TGTGCCAGCAGCACTTACAGGGAGAGCTACGAGCAGTACTTC. Its protein product is CASSTYRESYEQYF.

The CDR3 reads CASSLAEGSSYNEQFF. In nucleotides, the CDR3 is TGCGCCAGCAGCTTGGCTGAAGGGAGCTCCTACAATGAGCAGTTCTTC. V gene TRBV5-1 combines with J gene TRBJ2-1; maybe TRBD2 (5 bases). This CDR3 is 16 amino acids long. Trimming removed 0 bases from V and 0 bases from J, with 10 bases in between. Germline values: CDR1 SGHRS, CDR2 YFSETQ.

The chain recombines TRBV5-1 with TRBJ2-5; weak D call: TRBD2 (6 bases). Near its end, the DNA agrees better with TRBJ2-7, so the J call may be wrong. This CDR3 has 14 amino acids. Germline V gives CDR1 SGHRS, CDR2 YFSETQ. This CDR3 is CASSSGLPTYEQYF. CDR3 DNA: TGCGCCAGCAGCTCCGGACTACCCACCTACGAGCAGTACTTC.

This chain uses TRBV6-6 with TRBJ1-2, with D tentatively TRBD1 (5 bases). The CDR3 runs 16 residues. The V and J ends lost 5 bases and 6 bases respectively, with 22 bases between them. Germline-derived CDR1 and CDR2 are MNHNY and SVGAGI (reference sequence). Here the CDR3 DNA reads TGTGCCAGCAGTCAGCGGCGGGGACGGGATGGTGATGGCTACACCTTC. Amino acids: CASSQRRGRDGDGYTF.

This chain uses TRBV28 with TRBJ2-5; D gene uncertain. CDR1 and CDR2 (germline): MDHEN, SYDVKM. The CDR3 extends over 12 amino acids. V lost 5 bases to trimming and J lost 7 bases, with 11 bases between them. The CDR3 sequence: CASSLRFGTQYF. The CDR3 DNA reads TGTGCCAGCAGTCTGCGGTTTGGGACCCAGTACTTC.

A note on this clonotype: This may be a read error: a much more frequent sequence differs by one nucleotide. The genes are TRBV6-2 or TRBV6-3 and TRBJ2-1, with D possibly matching TRBD2 (6 bases). The V gene's germline CDR1 is MNHEY and CDR2 SVGEGT. Trimming removed 6 bases at V and 10 bases at J, with 13 bases between. The CDR3 runs to 12 residues. The CDR3 reads CASRDQDYEQFF. CDR3 in DNA: TGTGCCAGCAGAGACCAGGACTACGAGCAGTTCTTC.

This chain connects TRBV12-3 or TRBV12-4 to TRBJ2-5; 16 bases align to TRBD2. V lost 5 bases to trimming and J lost 11 bases; unmatched junction nucleotides: 11. The CDR3 covers 16 residues. CDR3 residues: CASSLGLAGGMDEQYF. Written as DNA, the CDR3 is TGTGCCAGCAGTCTGGGACTAGCGGGGGGGATGGATGAGCAGTACTTC.

J is TRBJ2-5 and V is TRBV5-1; TRBD1 agrees at 8 bases. The CDR3 spans 14 residues. V dropped 3 bases and J dropped 6; count of bases not matched to a gene: 7. Per germline, CDR1 SGHRS and CDR2 YFSETQ. CDR3 sequence: CASSSGQGTKTQYF. CDR3 bases: TGCGCCAGCAGCTCTGGACAGGGTACGAAGACCCAGTACTTC.

The V call is TRBV2, the J call TRBJ1-2; 12 bases are a match to TRBD1. CDR3 length: 17 amino acids. The J segment lost 4 bases and the V segment lost 5 bases, leaving 11 bases of the junction unmatched. Germline V lookup: CDR1 SNHLY, CDR2 FYNNEI. The CDR3 DNA follows: TGTGCCAGCAGTTCTGAAAGGGACAGGGGGCATATCTATGGCTACACCTTC. This gives the protein CASSSERDRGHIYGYTF.

J is TRBJ2-7 and V is TRBV2; D unclear. The V gene's germline CDR1 is SNHLY and CDR2 FYNNEI. The V end was cut by 4 bases, the J end by 6 bases, with 10 bases between. The CDR3 spans 12 residues. The CDR3 DNA follows: TGTGCCAGCAGTGTCCTGTCCGGCGAGCAGTACTTC. It specifies CASSVLSGEQYF. Full variable domain (outside the CDR3, taken from reference TRBV2 and TRBJ2-7): EPEVTQTPSHQVTQMGQEVILRCVPISNHLYFYWYRQILGQKVEFLVSFYNNEISEKSEIFDDQFSVERPDGSNFTLKIRSTKLEDSAMYFCASSVLSGEQYFGPGTRLTVT.

This clonotype was recorded many times. This chain connects TRBV29-1 to TRBJ1-5; 10 bases are a match to TRBD1. This CDR3 region has 13 residues. Germline V gives CDR1 SQVTM, CDR2 ANQGSEA. Trimming at V came to 6 bases and at J to 5 bases, leaving 4 bases not matched to a gene. The CDR3 nucleotides are TGCAGCGTCCCCGGACAGGGGGATCAGCCCCAGCATTTT. Translation gives CSVPGQGDQPQHF. The full variable domain, in which reference TRBV29-1 and TRBJ1-5 provide the parts outside the CDR3, is SAVISQKPSRDICQRGTSLTIQCQVDSQVTMMFWYRQQPGQSLTLIATANQGSEATYESGFVIDKFPISRPNLTFSTLTVSNMSPEDSSIYLCSVPGQGDQPQHFGDGTRLSIL.

The chain uses TRBV27 and TRBJ2-1, with D possibly being TRBD2 (6 bases). The CDR3 extends over 13 amino acids. V lost 7 bases to trimming and J lost 10 bases, with 17 bases between them. From germline, CDR1 is MNHEY and CDR2 SMNVEV (reference sequence). The CDR3 is CASNLRDSEEQFF. CDR3 DNA: TGTGCCAGCAATCTCCGGGACTCGGAGGAGCAGTTCTTC.

The chain combines TRBV20-1 with TRBJ2-1; D may be TRBD1 (6 bases). The germline V gene has CDR1 DFQATT and CDR2 SNEGSKA (reference sequence). The CDR3 consists of 14 residues. Trimming left V 5 bases short and J 6 bases short, with 17 bases between. The CDR3: CSAPQSGQLNEQFF. CDR3 bases: TGCAGTGCTCCCCAATCCGGACAGCTCAATGAGCAGTTCTTC.

The CDR3 bases are TGTGCCAGCAGCCCTCCCGGGACTAGAGGAAAGACCCAGTACTTC. This encodes CASSPPGTRGKTQYF. The rearrangement links TRBV6-5 to TRBJ2-4, with 8 bases lining up with TRBD2. The J call may be in error: the DNA end matches TRBJ2-5 better. The CDR3 covers 15 residues. CDR1 is MNHEY, CDR2 SVGAGI, per germline.

This rearrangement joins TRBV10-3 to TRBJ2-3; D perhaps matches TRBD1 (6 bases). In germline, CDR1 is ENHRY, CDR2 SYGVKD. Trimming stripped 5 bases from V and 6 bases from J, with 18 bases between. This CDR3 comprises 15 residues. The CDR3 DNA follows: TGTGCCATCAGTCCTAATAACTTACAGGGTGATACGCAGTATTTT. It translates to CAISPNNLQGDTQYF.

A few counts support this clonotype. This chain links TRBV7-9 with TRBJ1-2; no firm D call. The ends were cut back, 5 bases at V and 8 bases at J, with 12 bases in the middle. The CDR3 runs to 12 residues. The V gene's germline CDR1 is SEHNR and CDR2 FQNEAQ (reference sequence). The CDR3 protein is CASSGGRPGYTF. Written as DNA, the CDR3 is TGTGCCAGCAGCGGCGGACGTCCGGGCTACACCTTC. Supplemented by reference TRBV7-9 and TRBJ1-2, the full variable domain reads DTGVSQNPRHKITKRGQNVTFRCDPISEHNRLYWYRQTLGQGPEFLTYFQNEAQLEKSRLLSDRFSAERPKGSFSTLEIQRTEQGDSAMYLCASSGGRPGYTFGSGTRLTVV.